One sample yielded the 22 T cell receptor beta chains listed below, sequenced in a study of T cells in Graves' hyperthyroidism and ophthalmopathy. Amplification yielded TCR beta CDR3 regions, with RNA transcripts as the source. HTBI primers drove first-round RT-PCR of the TCR CDR3. MiXCR, applied by TCRdb to the multiplex PCR reads, yields one record per CDR3 protein. The data hold 250,000 to 350,000 distinct CDR3 sequences, with roughly 20% observed a single time. The sequenced sample was blood. These receptors originate from a man aged 30 to 45 with Graves' ophthalmopathy.

This clonotype was counted ten times or more. This rearrangement joins TRBV6-1 to TRBJ2-7; possibly TRBD1 for D (5 bases). The CDR3 runs to 14 residues. Germline V CDR1 and CDR2: MNHNS, SASEGT. With 8 bases removed from V and 3 bases from J, the gap between germline ends came to 17 bases. The CDR3 loop is CASPLGLGYYEQYF. The CDR3 coding sequence is TGTGCCAGCCCGTTGGGGCTGGGGTACTACGAGCAGTACTTC.

The CDR3 is CASSISSGTGANVLTF. In nucleotides, the CDR3 is TGTGCCAGTAGTATTTCTAGCGGAACTGGGGCCAACGTCCTGACTTTC. J is TRBJ2-6 and V is TRBV19; 7 bases fit TRBD2. V shed 3 bases, J shed 2 bases, and the junction held 4 bases outside the gene matches. CDR3 length equals 16 residues. Looked up from germline, CDR1 is LNHDA and CDR2 is SQIVND (reference sequence).

This clonotype was seen a few times. The rearrangement joins TRBV11-2 to TRBJ1-6; TRBD1 matches at 8 bases. Trimming cost V 4 bases and J 8 bases; bases outside gene matches: 7. The CDR3 is 15 amino acids. Germline V CDR1 and CDR2: SGHAT, FQNNGV. The CDR3 DNA reads TGTGCCAGCAGCTCCTGGACAGGGTCGGATTCACCCCTCCACTTT. It is translated as CASSSWTGSDSPLHF.

This clonotype was picked up many times. The chain combines TRBV28 with TRBJ1-5, with 7 bases identical to TRBD1. The trim removed 5 bases at V and 1 base at J, leaving 5 bases unmatched. Germline-derived CDR1 and CDR2 are MDHEN and SYDVKM. The CDR3 has 15 amino acids. Here the CDR3 reads CASSPYRGSNQPQHF. The CDR3 DNA is TGTGCCAGCAGTCCGTACAGGGGAAGCAATCAGCCCCAGCATTTT.

This clonotype was observed a few times. The J gene is TRBJ2-3, the V gene TRBV2, with 7 nucleotides matching TRBD2. The germline V gene has CDR1 SNHLY and CDR2 FYNNEI. This CDR3 spans 13 amino acids. With 5 bases clipped from V and 7 bases from J, the junction kept 6 bases outside the gene matches. DNA of the CDR3: TGTGCCAGCAGTAAGCGGGATGGATATACGCAGTATTTT. This encodes CASSKRDGYTQYF.

The genes are TRBV30 and TRBJ2-1; maybe TRBD2 (6 bases). Germline CDR1 and CDR2: GTSNPN and SVGIG (reference sequence). V was clipped by 2 bases and J by 8 bases, with 22 bases between them. This CDR3 has 16 residues. This CDR3 reads CAWSSLGSGASYEQFF. DNA of the CDR3: TGTGCCTGGAGTTCCCTAGGTAGCGGAGCCTCCTATGAGCAGTTCTTC.

This clonotype showed up just a few times. The rearrangement links TRBV28 to TRBJ1-1; 7 nucleotides agree with TRBD1. The germline gives CDR1 MDHEN, CDR2 SYDVKM. V lost 4 bases and J lost 1; bases outside the gene matches: 3. The CDR3 runs to 14 residues. The CDR3 DNA is TGTGCCAGCAGTTGGGGACAGAGGAACACTGAAGCTTTCTTT. The encoded protein is CASSWGQRNTEAFF.

This clonotype was seen at least ten times. V is TRBV28 and J is TRBJ2-3; no clear D gene. The CDR3 is 13 residues long. Germline V gene lookup returns CDR1 MDHEN and CDR2 SYDVKM. V was clipped by 2 bases and J by 0 bases, with 3 bases between them. Written as DNA, the CDR3 is TGTGCCAGCAGTTTACCCAGCACAGATACGCAGTATTTT. Translation: CASSLPSTDTQYF.

This clonotype was detected many times. This chain uses TRBV24-1 with TRBJ2-1; tentative D call: TRBD2 (6 bases). CDR1 is KGHDR and CDR2 is SFDVKD in the germline V gene. The germline V and J ends were trimmed by 3 bases and 2 bases, with 10 bases remaining between them. The CDR3 is made up of 15 amino acids. Written as DNA, the CDR3 is TGTGCCACCAGTGATCCGGGACTCCCCTACAATGAGCAGTTCTTC. Amino acids: CATSDPGLPYNEQFF.

This clonotype was picked up a small number of times. V and J are TRBV5-1 and TRBJ2-1, with 9 nucleotides matching TRBD2. Trimming cost V 4 bases and J 8 bases; bases outside gene matches: 13. CDR3 length: 16 amino acids. CDR1 is SGHRS and CDR2 is YFSETQ in the germline V gene. CDR3 region: CASSPTGTSFIDEQFF. The CDR3 region has the DNA TGCGCCAGCAGCCCGACCGGGACTAGCTTCATCGATGAGCAGTTCTTC.

This clonotype was seen a handful of times. This chain connects TRBV7-9 to TRBJ2-7, with a possible D match to TRBD2 (5 bases). With 1 base removed from V and 0 bases from J, the gap between germline ends came to 10 bases. This CDR3 has 15 residues. CDR1 and CDR2 (germline): SEHNR, FQNEAQ (reference sequence). As DNA, the CDR3 is TGTGCCAGCAGCTTAGGAGGGTCCAGCTCCTACGAGCAGTACTTC. It is translated as CASSLGGSSSYEQYF.

This clonotype was observed a few times. As DNA, the CDR3 is TGCGCCAGCAGCTTGCAGTCTACCCCCAGCTCCTACGAGCAGTACTTC. Encoded protein: CASSLQSTPSSYEQYF. The V call is TRBV5-1, the J call TRBJ2-7; D uncertain. CDR1 is SGHRS and CDR2 is YFSETQ in the germline V gene. V was clipped by 1 base and J by 0 bases, with 14 bases between them. The CDR3 is made up of 16 amino acids.

This clonotype was found many times. This chain uses TRBV2 with TRBJ1-1, with D maybe TRBD1 (6 bases). The CDR3 runs 17 residues. The ends were cut back, 7 bases at V and 1 base at J, with 22 bases in the middle. CDR1 is SNHLY and CDR2 is FYNNEI in the germline V gene. The CDR3 DNA follows: TGTGCCAGCACCACAATACAGGGACGCCCGCGGAACACTGAAGCTTTCTTT. As protein: CASTTIQGRPRNTEAFF.

This clonotype was seen a few times. The V and J genes are TRBV9 and TRBJ2-7; D unresolved. V dropped 0 bases and J dropped 1 base, with 8 bases sitting between them. The CDR3 is 14 amino acids. From germline, CDR1 is SGDLS and CDR2 YYNGEE. This CDR3 reads CASSVDLGSYEQYF. For the CDR3, the DNA is TGTGCCAGCAGCGTAGATCTAGGTTCCTACGAGCAGTACTTC.

The table lists this clonotype with a few counts. The V and J genes are TRBV2 and TRBJ2-2; tentative D call: TRBD2 (6 bases). With 6 bases removed from V and 7 bases from J, the gap between germline ends came to 12 bases. This CDR3 region has 13 residues. Germline V gene lookup returns CDR1 SNHLY and CDR2 FYNNEI. The CDR3 protein is CASRTSLFGELFF. The CDR3 DNA sequence: TGTGCCAGCAGGACTAGTCTTTTCGGGGAGCTGTTTTTT.

In its sample, this clonotype was seen a few times. The chain recombines TRBV28 with TRBJ2-4; 8 bases map to TRBD1. With V trimmed by 6 bases and J by 6 bases, 7 bases remained unmatched. The CDR3 sequence is 14 residues long. Germline V lookup: CDR1 MDHEN, CDR2 SYDVKM. The CDR3 nucleotides are TGTGCCAGCAGCGCACAACAGGGGGGAAACATTCAGTACTTC. It codes for CASSAQQGGNIQYF.

This clonotype was seen repeatedly, ten times or more. The rearrangement uses TRBV20-1 and TRBJ2-5; 8 nucleotides line up with TRBD2. CDR1 is DFQATT and CDR2 is SNEGSKA in the germline V gene (reference sequence). The CDR3 runs to 16 residues. Trimming cost V 0 bases and J 4 bases; bases outside gene matches: 10. CDR3 protein: CSARDKESGSIETQYF. CDR3 bases: TGCAGTGCTAGAGACAAAGAGAGCGGGAGCATAGAGACCCAGTACTTC.

This chain uses TRBV2 with TRBJ1-5; no definite D call. The CDR3 runs 14 residues. CDR1 is SNHLY, CDR2 FYNNEI, per germline. The germline V and J ends were trimmed by 5 bases and 1 base, with 9 bases remaining between them. The CDR3 spells CASSSYTSNQPQHF. The CDR3 nucleotides read TGTGCCAGCAGTTCTTATACAAGCAATCAGCCCCAGCATTTT.

Only a few counts were recorded for this clonotype. DNA for the CDR3: TGTGCCAGCAGATCCACAGGGGGCGTTAATGGCTACACCTTC. Translating gives CASRSTGGVNGYTF. The V call is TRBV13, the J call TRBJ1-2; 9 positions match TRBD1. V lost 6 bases to trimming and J lost 6 bases; unmatched junction nucleotides: 8. The germline V gene has CDR1 PRHDT and CDR2 FYEKMQ (reference sequence). The CDR3 is 14 residues long.

This clonotype was detected ten times or more. This chain connects TRBV6-2 or TRBV6-3 to TRBJ2-1, with 7 nucleotides matching TRBD2. This CDR3 spans 15 amino acids. The V gene end was trimmed by 6 bases and the J gene end by 8 bases; junction bases not matched to a gene: 13. Per germline, CDR1 MNHEY and CDR2 SVGEGT. DNA for the CDR3: TGTGCCAGCAGACTGCCTAGCGGTCTAGGGGATGAGCAGTTCTTC. This translates into CASRLPSGLGDEQFF.

This clonotype showed up just a few times. The chain links TRBV7-9 to TRBJ2-5; TRBD2 aligns across 13 bases. V shed 5 bases, J shed 3 bases, and the junction held 3 bases outside the gene matches. This CDR3 has 15 residues. Germline V gene sequence: CDR1 SEHNR, CDR2 FQNEAQ (reference sequence). The CDR3 loop is CASSILAGGKETQYF. CDR3 sequence (DNA): TGTGCCAGCAGCATACTAGCGGGGGGGAAAGAGACCCAGTACTTC.

This clonotype showed up many times. This chain uses TRBV28 with TRBJ2-7; 8 bases match TRBD2. Germline V gene sequence: CDR1 MDHEN, CDR2 SYDVKM. The V segment lost 8 bases and the J segment 3 bases; nucleotides outside the gene matches: 9. There are 14 residues in the CDR3. DNA of the CDR3: TGTGCCAGCTCTTCGGTAGCGGGATTCTACGAGCAGTACTTC. Translation: CASSSVAGFYEQYF. The entire variable domain, with the rest obtained from reference TRBV28 and TRBJ2-7, is as follows: DVKVTQSSRYLVKRTGEKVFLECVQDMDHENMFWYRQDPGLGLRLIYFSYDVKMKEKGDIPEGYSVSREKKERFSLILESASTNQTSMYLCASSSVAGFYEQYFGPGTRLTVT.